These T cell receptor beta chains were read from a single sample in a study of stem cell transplantation in POMP-related autoinflammatory disease. Libraries were prepared by immunoSEQ multiplex PCR; TCRdb keeps only in-frame clonotypes and omits some of them. Of roughly 70,000 clones in the sample, more than 75% were seen once. The sequences come from CD4+ T cells from PBMCs, collected after stem cell transplantation. These receptors came from a human patient with POMP-related autoinflammation and immune dysregulation (PRAID). The T cells may partly be graft donor cells. The CDR3 runs from the conserved cysteine through the conserved F or W. The D gene is left open where the match is weak. Rows give clone size only sometimes, using once, few, many, or a class for an expanded clone.

j_call d_call v_call clone_size cdr3_nt cdr3_aa
TRBJ2-1 . TRBV6-5 . TGTGCCAGCAGCTACAGCGGGACAGTAACCAATGAGCAGTTCTTC CASSYSGTVTNEQFF
TRBJ2-3 TRBD2 TRBV9 . TGTGCCAGCAGCGTAGATCCAGCGGGAGGACAGGATACGCAGTATTTT CASSVDPAGGQDTQYF
TRBJ1-1 . TRBV28 once TGTGCCAGCAGTTTGTTAGCAGGGCTCATGAACACTGAAGCTTTCTTT CASSLLAGLMNTEAFF
TRBJ1-5 TRBD1 TRBV19 . TGTGCCAGTAAATTACAGGGGTTTGGCAATCAGCCCCAGCATTTT CASKLQGFGNQPQHF
TRBJ1-2 . TRBV7-8 . TGTGCCAGCAGCTTAAAGCGGGACGGACACTATAACTATGGCTACACCTTC CASSLKRDGHYNYGYTF
TRBJ2-2 . TRBV5-4 . TGTGCCAGCAGCTTGAAACCTCCAAGGGACGGGGAGCTGTTTTTT CASSLKPPRDGELFF
TRBJ2-2 . TRBV10-1 . TGCGCCAGCAGTGAGATGCTAAACACCGGGGAGCTGTTTTTT CASSEMLNTGELFF
TRBJ2-2 . TRBV19 . TGTGCCAGTCTGTCTGGTTGGGTGGGTACCGGGGAGCTGTTTTTT CASLSGWVGTGELFF
TRBJ1-5 TRBD1 TRBV11-2 once TGTGCCAGCAGCTTAGATTGGGGACAGGGGGCATCCCAGCCCCAGCATTTT CASSLDWGQGASQPQHF
TRBJ2-1 TRBD1 TRBV19 . TGTGCCAGTCGCGACAGGGGGCTTAGCAATGAGCAGTTCTTC CASRDRGLSNEQFF
TRBJ1-1 . TRBV28 . TGTGCCAGCAGTTTAGGGGGCCGAGGGTTAGGCACTGAAGCTTTCTTT CASSLGGRGLGTEAFF
TRBJ2-5 . TRBV7-2 . TGTGCCAGCAGCTTGAACATGGCGGAGACCCAGTACTTC CASSLNMAETQYF
TRBJ2-5 TRBD1 TRBV7-2 once TGTGCCAGCAGCTTAGTTAGGGGGCTTCAAGAGACCCAGTACTTC CASSLVRGLQETQYF